This T cell receptor (beta chain) appears in the sequencing data of a study of T-cell memory formation after mild COVID-19. J was trimmed by 4 bases and V by 1 base; bases with no gene match: 2. This CDR3 region has 15 residues. Germline assignment: CDR1 MNHEY and CDR2 SMNVEV (reference sequence). This clonotype was picked up a small number of times. Its target is not known. General study results and limits: Most CD4+ clones that shrank were in CM and EM, while CD8+ ones turned up in EMRA.

The 5'RACE method, run with constant-segment primers, produced TCR alpha and TCR beta cDNA libraries (carrying sample barcodes and UMIs). TCRdb ran MiXCR on the 5' RACE reads and lists one entry per CDR3 protein. The data hold over 500,000 distinct CDR3 sequences, with roughly 17% observed a single time. The TCR originated in an adult woman who had mild COVID-19 (a few samples of this study predate the infection). Cell type and time point are not known. The chain has TRBV27 and TRBJ2-5; TRBD2 matches 11 bases. The sample consisted of PBMCs or a T cell subset sorted from them (not recorded which). CDR3 in amino acids: CASSLFGTSGETQYF. The CDR3 coding sequence is TGTGCCAGCAGTTTATTTGGGACTAGCGGAGAGACCCAGTACTTC.